Listed here are 32 T cell receptor beta chains from one sample, sequenced in a study of blood T cell repertoires in COVID-19. The assay was immunoSEQ multiplex PCR, and TCRdb's table has in-frame clones only and misses some. In the table there are approximately 450,000 clones, 75% to 90% of which are singletons. The sequenced material came from PBMCs or T cells enriched from blood (not recorded which). These receptors originate from a man aged 30 to 39 who had recovered from COVID-19.

J is TRBJ2-3 and V is TRBV18; D possibly corresponds to TRBD2 (5 bases). This CDR3 has 14 amino acids. The V gene lost 4 bases and the J gene lost 1 base, with 9 bases spanning the gap. The germline V gene has CDR1 KGHSH and CDR2 LQKENI. Here the CDR3 reads CASSRDGGTDTQYF. The CDR3 DNA reads as TGTGCCAGCTCACGAGACGGGGGCACAGATACGCAGTATTTT.

The rearrangement links TRBV10-3 to TRBJ2-1, with 8 bases that match TRBD2. There are 16 residues in the CDR3. Germline CDR1 ENHRY, CDR2 SYGVKD. V gave up 4 bases and J gave up 2 bases; unmatched junction bases: 7. The CDR3 protein is CAISVGGRITYNEQFF. The CDR3 DNA reads TGTGCCATCAGTGTGGGCGGGAGGATCACCTACAATGAGCAGTTCTTC.

The V call is TRBV12-3 or TRBV12-4, the J call TRBJ1-2, with D perhaps TRBD1 (5 bases). CDR3 size: 13 residues. Trimming pared 7 bases from V and 8 bases from J, leaving 17 bases between. CDR3 nucleotide sequence: TGTGCCAGCAACTCAATCAATACAGGAGGCTACACCTTC. Protein: CASNSINTGGYTF.

This clone turned up a few times. CDR3 sequence reads: CASSLNIGTGSEQYF. CDR3 bases: TGCGCCAGCAGCTTGAATATCGGAACAGGGAGCGAGCAGTACTTC. V gene TRBV5-1 combines with J gene TRBJ2-7, with D perhaps TRBD1 (6 bases). Trimming stripped 1 base from V and 6 bases from J, with 17 bases between. This CDR3 spans 15 amino acids. Germline-derived CDR1 and CDR2 are SGHRS and YFSETQ.

A few counts support this clone. The rearrangement links TRBV2 to TRBJ1-2, with 8 bases fitting TRBD1. CDR3 length: 13 amino acids. The V gene end was trimmed by 7 bases and the J gene end by 8 bases; junction bases not matched to a gene: 9. The V gene's germline CDR1 is SNHLY and CDR2 FYNNEI. The DNA of the CDR3 is TGTGCCAGCAATCTAGACAGGGGTAACGGCTACACCTTC. Translation gives CASNLDRGNGYTF.

The chain combines TRBV29-1 with TRBJ2-7; D may be TRBD2 (7 bases). The CDR3 length is 13 residues. V lost 4 bases, J lost 3 bases, and 13 bases lay in between. Germline V gene lookup returns CDR1 SQVTM and CDR2 ANQGSEA. The CDR3 region has the DNA TGCAGCGTTGTGCCGGGGGGCCACTACGAGCAGTACTTC. As protein: CSVVPGGHYEQYF.

The rearrangement joins TRBV29-1 to TRBJ1-2; D is ambiguous. The CDR3 spans 12 residues. Germline CDR1 is SQVTM and CDR2 is ANQGSEA. V was shortened by 3 bases and J by 7 bases, with 12 bases between the two germline ends. CDR3 sequence: CSVDAGSGGYTF. As DNA, the CDR3 is TGCAGCGTTGACGCGGGGAGTGGTGGCTACACCTTC.

The V gene is TRBV19, the J gene TRBJ1-1; weak D call: TRBD1 (5 bases). This CDR3 comprises 15 residues. Germline loops: CDR1 LNHDA, CDR2 SQIVND (reference sequence). Trimming took off 4 bases at V and 2 bases at J, with 14 bases between the two ends. This CDR3 reads CASSKSGHVNTEAFF. CDR3 coding DNA: TGTGCCAGTAGTAAGTCTGGACACGTTAACACTGAAGCTTTCTTT.

This rearrangement joins TRBV6-5 to TRBJ2-3; D remains ambiguous. The CDR3 length is 15 residues. V shed 5 bases and J shed 8 bases, with 20 bases lying between them. The germline V gene encodes CDR1 MNHEY and CDR2 SVGAGI. CDR3 residues: CASSPRFSDSGTQYF. The CDR3 nucleotides read TGTGCCAGCAGTCCCCGCTTCTCCGATAGTGGTACGCAGTATTTT.

This chain connects TRBV4-1 to TRBJ2-1; 7 nucleotides agree with TRBD2. The CDR3 totals 16 residues. With 1 base clipped from V and 2 bases from J, the junction kept 5 bases outside the gene matches. Germline lookup yields CDR1 MGHRA and CDR2 YSYEKL. Here the CDR3 DNA reads TGCGCCAGCAGCCAAGGGCCTAGCGGTGCCTACAATGAGCAGTTCTTC. This translates into CASSQGPSGAYNEQFF.

This clone has just a few counts. The V call is TRBV9, the J call TRBJ2-7; no clear D. Germline CDR1 is SGDLS and CDR2 is YYNGEE. Trimming cost V 3 bases and J 0 bases, with 7 bases left between them. This CDR3 comprises 13 residues. The CDR3 sequence: CASSGADSYEQYF. The CDR3 DNA is TGTGCCAGCAGCGGCGCGGACTCCTACGAGCAGTACTTC.

The V gene is TRBV7-9, the J gene TRBJ2-7, with 14 bases that match TRBD2. CDR1 is SEHNR, CDR2 FQNEAQ, per germline (reference sequence). V shed 5 bases, J shed 3 bases, and the junction held 3 bases outside the gene matches. The CDR3 length is 15 residues. CDR3 coding DNA: TGTGCCAGCAGCATCGGACTAGCGGGAGGCTACGAGCAGTACTTC. This codes for CASSIGLAGGYEQYF.

Only a few counts were recorded for this clone. This sequence joins TRBV4-1 and TRBJ1-5, with D uncertain. V dropped 1 base and J dropped 7 bases, with 11 bases sitting between them. The CDR3 is made up of 14 amino acids. Per the germline V gene, CDR1 is MGHRA and CDR2 is YSYEKL. The CDR3 bases are TGCGCCAGCAGCCAAGCCTCAGGAGGACAGCCCCAGCATTTT. Amino acids: CASSQASGGQPQHF.

This chain connects TRBV28 to TRBJ2-7; 12 bases are a match to TRBD2. CDR3 length: 14 residues. Germline CDR1 MDHEN, CDR2 SYDVKM. The J segment lost 1 base and the V segment lost 11 bases, leaving 6 bases of the junction unmatched. Written as DNA, the CDR3 is TGTGCCTCCCGGACTAGCGGGAAATCCTACGAGCAGTACTTC. Protein sequence: CASRTSGKSYEQYF.

The V gene is TRBV18, the J gene TRBJ1-1, with D perhaps matching TRBD1 (6 bases). V lost 6 bases and J lost 1, with 12 bases in between. The germline CDR1 and CDR2 sequences are KGHSH and LQKENI. This CDR3 has 14 residues. The CDR3 protein is CASSPRQENTEAFF. The CDR3 nucleotides are TGTGCCAGCTCGCCCCGACAGGAGAACACTGAAGCTTTCTTT.

The chain joins TRBV2 to TRBJ2-7, with D possibly being TRBD1 (6 bases). Trimming pared 6 bases from V and 0 bases from J, leaving 12 bases between. Per the germline V gene, CDR1 is SNHLY and CDR2 is FYNNEI. This CDR3 has 14 residues. The chain's CDR3 is CASRRGGNSYEQYF. In DNA, the CDR3 is TGTGCCAGCAGGCGAGGGGGTAACTCCTACGAGCAGTACTTC.

V usage is TRBV29-1 and J usage is TRBJ1-2; TRBD1 matches at 7 bases. Germline-derived CDR1 and CDR2 are SQVTM and ANQGSEA. The CDR3 extends over 13 amino acids. V was clipped by 6 bases and J by 3 bases; unmatched bases: 7. CDR3 sequence: CSVSRGVDYGYTF. CDR3 sequence (DNA): TGCAGCGTCTCCAGGGGGGTTGACTATGGCTACACCTTC.

The chain is built from TRBV29-1 and TRBJ1-1, with a weak D call TRBD1 (5 bases). The CDR3 sequence is 10 residues long. Germline V gene sequence: CDR1 SQVTM, CDR2 ANQGSEA. V was shortened by 4 bases and J by 7 bases, with 7 bases between the two germline ends. CDR3 in amino acids: CSVVRGEAFF. The CDR3 bases are TGCAGCGTTGTAAGGGGTGAAGCTTTCTTT.

The chain recombines TRBV10-3 with TRBJ2-2, with 9 bases that match TRBD2. CDR1 and CDR2 from the germline V gene are ENHRY and SYGVKD. The CDR3 covers 18 residues. V dropped 6 bases and J dropped 6; count of bases not matched to a gene: 17. CDR3 sequence: CAIRSREPGLASAGELFF. The CDR3 region has the DNA TGTGCCATCAGAAGCAGGGAACCCGGACTAGCGAGCGCCGGGGAGCTGTTTTTT.

The chain joins TRBV12-3 or TRBV12-4 to TRBJ2-1, with TRBD2 matching over 7 bases. The CDR3 extends over 12 amino acids. J lost 2 bases, V lost 9 bases, and 1 base had no gene match. This CDR3 is CASGLAYNEQFF. The CDR3, as DNA: TGTGCCAGTGGACTAGCCTACAATGAGCAGTTCTTC.

The chain employs TRBV28 and TRBJ2-1; D is unresolved. V was clipped by 5 bases and J by 8 bases, with 13 bases between them. This CDR3 contains 13 residues. In germline, CDR1 is MDHEN, CDR2 SYDVKM. CDR3 DNA: TGTGCCAGCAGTCCCTCCGCCCGGTATGAGCAGTTCTTC. Its protein is CASSPSARYEQFF.

The chain employs TRBV5-1 and TRBJ2-7; weak D call: TRBD1 (5 bases). V was shortened by 0 bases and J by 4 bases, with 11 bases between the two germline ends. The CDR3 consists of 14 residues. Per the germline V gene, CDR1 is SGHRS and CDR2 is YFSETQ. Written as DNA, the CDR3 is TGCGCCAGCAGCTTGGAGGACACAACTTACGAGCAGTACTTC. Its protein product is CASSLEDTTYEQYF.

In regard to this clone: A read error may produce the germline difference seen at one junction end. This chain connects TRBV7-2 to TRBJ2-7; 7 nucleotides agree with TRBD1. Germline V gene lookup returns CDR1 SGHTA and CDR2 FQGNSA. CDR3 length equals 13 residues. The CDR3: CASSLPGTVQSKF. CDR3 coding DNA: TGTGCCAGCAGCCTACCCGGGACAGTACAATCAAAATTC.

V and J are TRBV7-9 and TRBJ1-1; 8 bases match TRBD1. CDR1 is SEHNR, CDR2 FQNEAQ, per germline (reference sequence). J gave up 6 bases and V 4 bases, and 4 bases lay outside the gene matches. CDR3 size: 13 residues. CDR3 in amino acids: CASSSDRVPEAFF. The CDR3 DNA reads as TGTGCCAGCAGCTCGGACAGGGTACCTGAAGCTTTCTTT.

This chain joins TRBV2 and TRBJ2-7, with D possibly matching TRBD2 (6 bases). This CDR3 spans 13 amino acids. Between the trimmed V and J ends, which lost 7 bases and 1 base, there was a span of 11 bases. Germline V gives CDR1 SNHLY, CDR2 FYNNEI. CDR3 residues: CASKGTASYEQYF. CDR3 DNA sequence: TGTGCCAGCAAAGGGACTGCTTCCTACGAGCAGTACTTC.

The chain employs TRBV2 and TRBJ2-1, with 8 bases that match TRBD2. The V gene end was trimmed by 8 bases and the J gene end by 7 bases; junction bases not matched to a gene: 10. The CDR3 consists of 14 residues. Germline V CDR1 and CDR2: SNHLY, FYNNEI. The CDR3 spells CASRVGTSVNEQFF. The CDR3 region has the DNA TGTGCCAGCCGGGTAGGGACTAGTGTTAATGAGCAGTTCTTC.

This sequence joins TRBV24-1 and TRBJ1-2, with D hard to call. V was pared by 6 bases and J by 4 bases, with 11 bases between. From germline, CDR1 is KGHDR and CDR2 SFDVKD. The CDR3 is 13 amino acids. Here the CDR3 DNA reads TGTGCCACCAGTCCTGGGCAAAGCTATGGCTACACCTTC. As protein: CATSPGQSYGYTF.

This chain joins TRBV15 and TRBJ2-7; a weak D match, TRBD1 (6 bases). Germline V CDR1 and CDR2: LNHNV, YYDKDF (reference sequence). The CDR3 covers 17 residues. V lost 1 base to trimming and J lost 0 bases, with 16 bases between them. CDR3 in amino acids: CATSRAGTFSDSYEQYF. The DNA of the CDR3 is TGTGCCACCAGCAGAGCTGGGACATTCAGTGACTCCTACGAGCAGTACTTC.

The V call is TRBV30, the J call TRBJ1-5, with unresolved D. V shed 2 bases and J shed 0 bases, with 11 bases lying between them. There are 15 residues in the CDR3. CDR1 and CDR2 from the germline V gene are GTSNPN and SVGIG (reference sequence). The CDR3 region has the DNA TGTGCCTGGAGTCGTAACACGGGTAGCAATCAGCCCCAGCATTTT. It yields the protein CAWSRNTGSNQPQHF.

There are a few counts of this clone. This rearrangement joins TRBV19 to TRBJ1-1, with D tentatively TRBD1 (5 bases). From germline, CDR1 is LNHDA and CDR2 SQIVND (reference sequence). The CDR3 has 15 residues. The V end was cut by 4 bases, the J end by 0 bases, with 12 bases between. The CDR3 reads CASSTPGGVNTEAFF. DNA for the CDR3: TGTGCCAGTAGTACCCCGGGGGGGGTGAACACTGAAGCTTTCTTT.

V usage is TRBV18 and J usage is TRBJ2-3; no firm D call. V was clipped by 6 bases and J by 7 bases, with 14 bases between them. The length of the CDR3 is 13 residues. Germline loops: CDR1 KGHSH, CDR2 LQKENI. The CDR3, as DNA: TGTGCCAGCTCCCCCACCGAGTCCTATACGCAGTATTTT. Protein: CASSPTESYTQYF.

The gene calls are TRBV9 and TRBJ2-1; D is unclear. V was clipped by 0 bases and J by 3 bases, with 10 bases between them. This CDR3 spans 15 amino acids. CDR1 SGDLS and CDR2 YYNGEE come from the germline V gene. The CDR3 spells CASSVGADHYNEQFF. CDR3 DNA: TGTGCCAGCAGCGTAGGTGCGGATCACTACAATGAGCAGTTCTTC.